The sequence of this T cell receptor (beta chain) was determined in a study of T cell responses to AZD1222 COVID-19 vaccine. Regarding the study as a whole: Vaccine-associated CD4 TCRs spanned spike, dominant at 160-218 and 743-854.

As concerns this clone: Its antigen is unknown.

Using immunoSEQ multiplex PCR, the repertoire was profiled, and TCRdb retains in-frame clones only, with some absent. The profile covers 95,000 to 120,000 clones, with more than 70% appearing a single time and approximately 3.1% taken by the ten largest. Here the sequenced sample was peripheral blood, taken on day 0 of MenACWY control vaccination. The receptor comes from an adult in good health.

The CDR3 loop is CASSPTGTAHNEQFF. In nucleotides, the CDR3 is TGTGCCAGCAGTCCGACCGGGACTGCGCACAATGAGCAGTTCTTC. The V call is TRBV6-5, the J call TRBJ2-1; D may be TRBD2 (6 bases). Trimming removed 5 bases at V and 5 bases at J, with 16 bases between. CDR1 is MNHEY and CDR2 is SVGAGI in the germline V gene. The CDR3 sequence is 15 residues long.